The table lists the clone carrying this TCR beta chain with many counts. Its target is unknown. The data originate from a study of regulatory T cells in long-lasting Graves disease. CDR3 regions were amplified by Arm-PCR using iRepertoire HTBI primers to build TCR beta libraries. TCRdb independently ran MiXCR on the multiplex PCR reads; one entry per CDR3 protein. This table has hundreds of thousands of distinct CDR3 sequences, less than 25% appearing once. Time point defined: persistent/refractory GD, antithyroid drugs over 5 years with positive TRAb. The TCR library was prepared using RNA isolated from PBMCs. Diagnosing Graves' disease relied on the American Thyroid Association guidelines. Nine milliliters of peripheral blood went into EDTA tubes. CDR3 length equals 13 residues. With 0 bases removed from V and 6 bases from J, the gap between germline ends came to 9 bases. Study-wide results and caveats: Favoring TRBV28, TRBJ1-2 and TRBJ2-5 was a feature seen in persistent disease.

This chain links TRBV12-3 or TRBV12-4 with TRBJ2-7; D is unresolved. The TCR sequence derives from a female donor with Graves disease. The specimen comprised peripheral blood mononuclear cells (PBMCs), sampled when the disease was refractory, from a patient treated with antithyroid drugs. CDR3 protein: CASSLAYGSEQYF. The CDR3 DNA follows: TGTGCCAGCAGTTTAGCGTACGGATCCGAGCAGTACTTC.